What follows are 6 T cell receptor beta chains derived from one specimen sequenced in a study of blood T cell repertoires in COVID-19. This table comes from immunoSEQ multiplex PCR, and its TCRdb copy is limited to in-frame clones, with some not included. Of 110,000 to 150,000 clones detected, about 89% appear once; the ten largest clones hold 2.5% to 3%. The sample comprised peripheral blood. These receptors originate from a man aged 55 to 70 with active or convalescent COVID-19.

The chain is built from TRBV18 and TRBJ1-4; 8 bases are shared with TRBD1. The CDR3 extends over 14 amino acids. Unmatched junction bases numbered 4, after V lost 5 bases and J lost 5 bases. CDR1 is KGHSH and CDR2 is LQKENI in the germline V gene. In DNA, the CDR3 is TGTGCCAGCTCAGGGACAGGTCAAAATGAAAAACTGTTTTTT. This gives the protein CASSGTGQNEKLFF.

The chain combines TRBV2 with TRBJ1-1; a weak D match, TRBD1 (6 bases). The V end lost 6 bases, the J end lost 4 bases, and 18 bases lay between the germline ends. Germline V gives CDR1 SNHLY, CDR2 FYNNEI. The CDR3 is 15 residues long. CDR3 sequence (DNA): TGTGCCAGCAGAGGTTGGGGGGGCGAGGGCACTGAAGCTTTCTTT. Protein sequence: CASRGWGGEGTEAFF.

The CDR3, as DNA: TGTGCCAGTAGCCCTGTGAACAGGGTCGCGAACACTGAAGCTTTCTTT. It is translated as CASSPVNRVANTEAFF. This chain links TRBV19 with TRBJ1-1; D perhaps matches TRBD1 (6 bases). The V end was cut by 6 bases, the J end by 1 base, with 18 bases between. The CDR3 contains 16 residues. Germline CDR1 LNHDA, CDR2 SQIVND (reference sequence).

The chain joins TRBV5-1 to TRBJ1-5, with TRBD1 as a possible D gene (6 bases). The germline V gene encodes CDR1 SGHRS and CDR2 YFSETQ. Trimming pared 3 bases from V and 3 bases from J, leaving 13 bases between. This CDR3 comprises 15 residues. CDR3 bases: TGCGCCAGCAGCTATCACGGACAGCCCAATCAGCCCCAGCATTTT. It translates to CASSYHGQPNQPQHF.

The genes are TRBV5-6 and TRBJ2-1; 9 positions match TRBD1. Germline CDR1 and CDR2: SGHDT and YYEEEE. The CDR3 loop spans 15 amino acids. The V segment lost 3 bases and the J segment 7 bases; nucleotides outside the gene matches: 8. The CDR3 loop is CASSSDRGNGNEQFF. Written as DNA, the CDR3 is TGTGCCAGCAGCTCGGACAGGGGAAACGGGAATGAGCAGTTCTTC. The full variable domain, rest sourced from reference TRBV5-6 and TRBJ2-1, is DAGVTQSPTHLIKTRGQQVTLRCSPKSGHDTVSWYQQALGQGPQFIFQYYEEEERQRGNFPDRFSGHQFPNYSSELNVNALLLGDSALYLCASSSDRGNGNEQFFGPGTRLTVL.

The gene calls are TRBV30 and TRBJ2-3; D unresolved. CDR1 and CDR2 from the germline V gene are GTSNPN and SVGIG (reference sequence). The CDR3 extends over 12 amino acids. Trimming stripped 0 bases from V and 3 bases from J, with 4 bases between. The CDR3 DNA reads TGTGCCTGGAGTGTACAGACAGATACGCAGTATTTT. Translated, it gives CAWSVQTDTQYF.